The source of this T cell receptor beta chain is a study of molecular identifiers for immune sequencing clone quantification. Study-wide points: Because of identical TCR molecules sharing a barcode, sizes of highly expanded clones could be underestimated.

CD8+CD4-CCR7+CD45RA+ cells were sorted as naive CD8 T cells. At least ten counts were recorded for this clonotype. The antigen is undetermined. TCRdb analysed the PCR reads with MiXCR anew, one entry per CDR3 protein. The profile shows 88,000 or so distinct CDR3 sequences, over 20% of them singletons. Looked up from germline, CDR1 is LGHNT and CDR2 is FRNRAP. There are 16 residues in the CDR3. The V and J ends lost 9 bases and 4 bases respectively, with 23 bases between them. The sequencing input was naive CD8+ T cells from blood, with Jurkat cell RNA spiked in. The subset denotes: FACS-sorted CD8+CD4-CCR7+CD45RA+ naive T cells. The gene calls are TRBV12-5 and TRBJ2-3; tentative D call: TRBD1 (6 bases). The TCR sequence derives from a human donor in good health. Some libraries in this study had Jurkat cell RNA spiked in. The DNA of the CDR3 is TGTGCTAGCAAACCGGCCAGGGGCGAGGTTTCAGATACGCAGTATTTT. It yields the protein CASKPARGEVSDTQYF.